This T cell receptor beta chain was identified in a study of PD-1 blockade in classical Hodgkin lymphoma. Findings and limits, study-wide: Why the repertoires differ is still unclear, perhaps disease activity or prior therapy. Compared with healthy donors, newly diagnosed patients reportedly showed lower baseline TCR diversity.

Of note for this clone: Its antigen is undetermined.

The CDR3 covers 15 residues. TCRdb's table, derived via immunoSEQ multiplex PCR, lists solely in-frame clones and lacks some. The sample lists about 21,000 clones; approximately 87% were seen once. This sample's time point: newly diagnosed, previously untreated cHL patient sample. After PBMCs were thawed, their CD8+ T cells were isolated by magnetic negative selection. Sequenced: CD8+ T cells from blood. This sequence joins TRBV21-1 and TRBJ2-3; the table's D call of TRBD1 was not tested on the DNA. TRBV21-1 is a listed pseudogene. The TCR sequence derives from a human donor with classical Hodgkin lymphoma. CDR3 nucleotide sequence: TGTGCCAGCAGCAGACAGGGGGCCCCGACAGATACGCAGTATTTT. The encoded protein is CASSRQGAPTDTQYF.